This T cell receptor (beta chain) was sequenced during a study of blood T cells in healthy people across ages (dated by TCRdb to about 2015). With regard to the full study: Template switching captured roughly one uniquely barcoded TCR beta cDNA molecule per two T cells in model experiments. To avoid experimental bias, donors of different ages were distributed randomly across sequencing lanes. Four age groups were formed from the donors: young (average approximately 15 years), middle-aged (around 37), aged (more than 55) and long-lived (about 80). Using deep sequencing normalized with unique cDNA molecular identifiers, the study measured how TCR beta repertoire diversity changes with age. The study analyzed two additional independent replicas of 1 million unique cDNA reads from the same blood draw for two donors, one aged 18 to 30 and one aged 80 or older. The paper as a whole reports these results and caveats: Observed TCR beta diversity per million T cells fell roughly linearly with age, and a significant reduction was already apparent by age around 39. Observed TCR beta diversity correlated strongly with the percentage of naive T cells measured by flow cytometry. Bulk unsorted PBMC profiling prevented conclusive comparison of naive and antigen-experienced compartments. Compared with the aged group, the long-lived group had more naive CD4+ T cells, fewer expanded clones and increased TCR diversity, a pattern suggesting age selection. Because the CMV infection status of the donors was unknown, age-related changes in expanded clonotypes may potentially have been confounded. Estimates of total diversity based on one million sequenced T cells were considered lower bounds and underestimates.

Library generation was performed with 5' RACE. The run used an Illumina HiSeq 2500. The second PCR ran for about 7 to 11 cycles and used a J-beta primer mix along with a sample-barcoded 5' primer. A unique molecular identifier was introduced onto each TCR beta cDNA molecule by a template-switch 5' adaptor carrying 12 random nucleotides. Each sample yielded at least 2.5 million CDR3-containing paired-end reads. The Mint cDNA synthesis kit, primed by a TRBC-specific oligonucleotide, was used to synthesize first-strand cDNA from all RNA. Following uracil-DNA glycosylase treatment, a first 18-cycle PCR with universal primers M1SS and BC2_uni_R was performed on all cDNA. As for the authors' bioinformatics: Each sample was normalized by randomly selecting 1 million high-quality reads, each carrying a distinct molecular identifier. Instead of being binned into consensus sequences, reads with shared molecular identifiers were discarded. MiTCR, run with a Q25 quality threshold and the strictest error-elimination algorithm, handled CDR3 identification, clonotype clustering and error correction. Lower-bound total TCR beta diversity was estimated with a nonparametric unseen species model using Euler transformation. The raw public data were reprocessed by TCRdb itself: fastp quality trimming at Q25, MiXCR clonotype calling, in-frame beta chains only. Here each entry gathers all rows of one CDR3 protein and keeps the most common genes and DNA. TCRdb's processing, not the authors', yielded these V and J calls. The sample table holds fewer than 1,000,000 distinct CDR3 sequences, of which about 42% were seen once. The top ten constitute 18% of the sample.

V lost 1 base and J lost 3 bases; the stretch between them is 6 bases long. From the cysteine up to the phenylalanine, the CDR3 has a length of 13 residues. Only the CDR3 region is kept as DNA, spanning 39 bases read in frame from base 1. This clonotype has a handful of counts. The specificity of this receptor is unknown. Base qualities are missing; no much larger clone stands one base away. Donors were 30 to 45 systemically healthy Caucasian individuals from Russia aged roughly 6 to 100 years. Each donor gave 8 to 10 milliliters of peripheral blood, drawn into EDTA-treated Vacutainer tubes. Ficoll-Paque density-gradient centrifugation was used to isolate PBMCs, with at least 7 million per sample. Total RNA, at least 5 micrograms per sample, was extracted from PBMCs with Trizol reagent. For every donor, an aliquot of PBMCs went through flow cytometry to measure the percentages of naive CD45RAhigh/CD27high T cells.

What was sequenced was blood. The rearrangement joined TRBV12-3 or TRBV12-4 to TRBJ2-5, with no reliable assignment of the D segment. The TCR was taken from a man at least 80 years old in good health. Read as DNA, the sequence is TGTGCCAGCAGTTTAGGGGTTGAAGAGACCCAGTACTTC. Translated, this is CASSLGVEETQYF.